This is a list of T cell receptor beta chains from one sample in a study of cytotoxic CD8 clonotypes in ibrutinib-treated CLL. TCRdb's table, derived via immunoSEQ multiplex PCR, lists solely in-frame clones and lacks some. Among some 120,000 clones listed, approximately 58% were seen once. Sequenced material: PBMCs, taken after 24 months of ibrutinib treatment. Receptor source: a human donor with chronic lymphocytic leukemia. Both conserved end residues are part of each CDR3. Each record gives: V gene, clone size, J gene, D gene, CDR3 protein, CDR3 DNA. D genes are given only for firm matches. A row's size may be missing; if present it is once, few, many or a size class.

V gene: TRBV10-2; clone size: -; J gene: TRBJ2-2; D gene: TRBD2; CDR3 protein: CASTTSGGLSGELFF; CDR3 DNA: TGCGCCAGTACGACTAGCGGGGGGTTAAGCGGGGAGCTGTTTTTT
V gene: TRBV29-1; clone size: -; J gene: TRBJ1-2; D gene: -; CDR3 protein: CSVEDGGTGNYGYTF; CDR3 DNA: TGCAGCGTTGAAGATGGGGGAACAGGGAACTATGGCTACACCTTC
V gene: TRBV14; clone size: -; J gene: TRBJ1-1; D gene: -; CDR3 protein: CASSHRQNMNTEAFF; CDR3 DNA: TGTGCCAGCAGCCACAGACAGAACATGAACACTGAAGCTTTCTTT
V gene: TRBV2; clone size: -; J gene: TRBJ2-5; D gene: TRBD1; CDR3 protein: CASSRDRGETQYF; CDR3 DNA: TGTGCCAGCAGTCGGGACAGGGGAGAGACCCAGTACTTC
V gene: TRBV6-1; clone size: -; J gene: TRBJ2-7; D gene: TRBD1; CDR3 protein: CASGWTGWAAEQYF; CDR3 DNA: TGTGCCAGCGGATGGACAGGGTGGGCGGCCGAGCAGTACTTC
V gene: TRBV9; clone size: few; J gene: TRBJ1-4; D gene: TRBD1; CDR3 protein: CASSSAGQGGEKLFF; CDR3 DNA: TGTGCCAGCAGCTCTGCGGGACAGGGTGGCGAAAAACTGTTTTTT
V gene: TRBV28; clone size: -; J gene: TRBJ1-2; D gene: -; CDR3 protein: CASRPQGREGGYTF; CDR3 DNA: TGTGCCAGCAGGCCACAGGGTAGGGAAGGCGGCTACACCTTC
V gene: TRBV5-4; clone size: -; J gene: TRBJ2-7; D gene: -; CDR3 protein: CASSQSGPTEQYF; CDR3 DNA: TGTGCCAGCAGCCAAAGCGGCCCCACCGAGCAGTACTTC
V gene: TRBV7-2; clone size: -; J gene: TRBJ2-1; D gene: -; CDR3 protein: CASSLATTRYNEQFF; CDR3 DNA: TGTGCCAGCAGCTTAGCGACTACTAGGTACAATGAGCAGTTCTTC
V gene: TRBV5-1; clone size: -; J gene: TRBJ2-3; D gene: TRBD2; CDR3 protein: CASSTGTSGADTQYF; CDR3 DNA: TGCGCCAGCAGTACCGGGACTAGCGGGGCAGATACGCAGTATTTT
V gene: TRBV5-4; clone size: -; J gene: TRBJ2-1; D gene: -; CDR3 protein: CASSPMGPNNEQFF; CDR3 DNA: TGTGCCAGCAGCCCAATGGGACCGAACAATGAGCAGTTCTTC
V gene: TRBV25-1; clone size: -; J gene: TRBJ1-1; D gene: -; CDR3 protein: CASMSAGTEAFF; CDR3 DNA: TGTGCCAGCATGTCAGCTGGCACTGAAGCTTTCTTT
V gene: TRBV7-2; clone size: -; J gene: TRBJ2-3; D gene: -; CDR3 protein: CASSPEGGRPDTDTQYF; CDR3 DNA: TGTGCCAGCAGCCCCGAGGGTGGGAGGCCTGACACAGATACGCAGTATTTT
V gene: TRBV5-6; clone size: -; J gene: TRBJ2-5; D gene: -; CDR3 protein: CASSFRGETQYF; CDR3 DNA: TGTGCCAGCAGCTTTCGCGGGGAGACCCAGTACTTC
V gene: TRBV7-2; clone size: few; J gene: TRBJ2-7; D gene: TRBD1; CDR3 protein: CASSSTFGTGCSF; CDR3 DNA: TGTGCCAGCAGCTCGACCTTTGGGACAGGTTGTAGCTTC
V gene: TRBV6-4; clone size: -; J gene: TRBJ1-4; D gene: TRBD1; CDR3 protein: CASSLRTGHNEKLFF; CDR3 DNA: TGTGCCAGCAGTTTGCGGACAGGTCATAATGAAAAACTGTTTTTT
V gene: TRBV7-3; clone size: -; J gene: TRBJ2-1; D gene: -; CDR3 protein: CASSHRGASYLNEQFF; CDR3 DNA: TGTGCCAGCAGCCATCGGGGGGCGAGCTATCTCAATGAGCAGTTCTTC
V gene: TRBV5-6; clone size: -; J gene: TRBJ2-3; D gene: -; CDR3 protein: CASREGVGVRADTQYF; CDR3 DNA: TGTGCCAGCAGGGAGGGGGTTGGGGTGAGGGCAGATACGCAGTATTTT
V gene: TRBV28; clone size: -; J gene: TRBJ1-2; D gene: -; CDR3 protein: CASRTPTGPYGYTF; CDR3 DNA: TGTGCCAGCAGAACCCCAACAGGACCCTATGGCTACACCTTC
V gene: TRBV10-3; clone size: -; J gene: TRBJ1-2; D gene: -; CDR3 protein: CAISSSGTPTASGYTF; CDR3 DNA: TGTGCCATCAGTTCGTCGGGGACCCCTACCGCAAGTGGCTACACCTTC
V gene: TRBV6-6; clone size: -; J gene: TRBJ1-5; D gene: TRBD1; CDR3 protein: CASRHTGQGEPQHF; CDR3 DNA: TGTGCCAGCAGACACACCGGACAGGGCGAGCCCCAGCATTTT
V gene: TRBV9; clone size: few; J gene: TRBJ1-2; D gene: -; CDR3 protein: CASSGGRRQGYTF; CDR3 DNA: TGTGCCAGCAGCGGGGGACGTCGGCAGGGCTACACCTTC
V gene: TRBV5-1; clone size: -; J gene: TRBJ1-6; D gene: TRBD1; CDR3 protein: CASSLRPQTGDSPLHF; CDR3 DNA: TGCGCCAGCAGCCTACGACCCCAGACAGGGGACTCACCCCTCCACTTT
V gene: TRBV5-1; clone size: -; J gene: TRBJ1-1; D gene: TRBD1; CDR3 protein: CASSLGDRGPLTEAFF; CDR3 DNA: TGCGCCAGCAGCTTGGGGGACAGGGGGCCACTCACTGAAGCTTTCTTT
V gene: TRBV30; clone size: few; J gene: TRBJ1-3; D gene: TRBD1; CDR3 protein: CAWSGTGSFLYF; CDR3 DNA: TGTGCCTGGAGTGGGACAGGGTCTTTTTTGTATTTT
V gene: TRBV4-2; clone size: -; J gene: TRBJ2-7; D gene: -; CDR3 protein: CASSQEVSFTYEQYF; CDR3 DNA: TGTGCCAGCAGCCAAGAGGTCAGTTTCACCTACGAGCAGTACTTC
V gene: TRBV5-1; clone size: -; J gene: TRBJ1-1; D gene: -; CDR3 protein: CASSLEGTNTEAFF; CDR3 DNA: TGCGCCAGCAGCTTGGAGGGAACGAACACTGAAGCTTTCTTT
V gene: TRBV30; clone size: -; J gene: TRBJ2-5; D gene: TRBD1; CDR3 protein: CAWRGDRAIGTQYF; CDR3 DNA: TGTGCCTGGAGAGGGGACAGGGCCATAGGGACCCAGTACTTC
V gene: TRBV19; clone size: -; J gene: TRBJ2-2; D gene: -; CDR3 protein: CASRKPANTGELFF; CDR3 DNA: TGTGCCAGTAGAAAACCAGCCAACACCGGGGAGCTGTTTTTT
V gene: TRBV6-6; clone size: -; J gene: TRBJ1-3; D gene: -; CDR3 protein: CASTPPGSGNTIYF; CDR3 DNA: TGTGCCAGCACCCCCCCTGGCTCTGGAAACACCATATATTTT
V gene: TRBV29-1; clone size: -; J gene: TRBJ1-6; D gene: -; CDR3 protein: CSVEGHNNSPLHF; CDR3 DNA: TGCAGCGTTGAAGGGCACAATAATTCACCCCTCCACTTT
V gene: TRBV19; clone size: once; J gene: TRBJ2-5; D gene: -; CDR3 protein: CASSPRGGAGETQYF; CDR3 DNA: TGTGCCAGTAGCCCCCGAGGAGGGGCGGGGGAGACCCAGTACTTC
V gene: TRBV9; clone size: -; J gene: TRBJ2-3; D gene: TRBD2; CDR3 protein: CASSVLAGGRDTQYF; CDR3 DNA: TGTGCCAGCAGCGTACTAGCGGGGGGTCGAGATACGCAGTATTTT
V gene: TRBV9; clone size: -; J gene: TRBJ2-2; D gene: -; CDR3 protein: CASSRELTSGELFF; CDR3 DNA: TGTGCCAGCAGCCGGGAGCTGACGTCGGGGGAGCTGTTTTTT
V gene: TRBV5-1; clone size: -; J gene: TRBJ2-3; D gene: -; CDR3 protein: CASSLALSLDTQYF; CDR3 DNA: TGCGCCAGCAGCTTGGCTCTTAGCCTGGATACGCAGTATTTT
V gene: TRBV5-1; clone size: -; J gene: TRBJ2-7; D gene: TRBD1; CDR3 protein: CASSLRLQGGLYEQYF; CDR3 DNA: TGCGCCAGCAGCTTGCGGTTACAGGGGGGACTCTACGAGCAGTACTTC
V gene: TRBV5-4; clone size: few; J gene: TRBJ2-7; D gene: TRBD1; CDR3 protein: CASSFASAGGSDEQYF; CDR3 DNA: TGTGCCAGCAGCTTCGCGTCGGCAGGGGGTTCAGACGAGCAGTACTTC
V gene: TRBV28; clone size: few; J gene: TRBJ2-1; D gene: -; CDR3 protein: CASSLSLYNEQFF; CDR3 DNA: TGTGCCAGCAGTTTAAGTCTCTACAATGAGCAGTTCTTC
V gene: TRBV30; clone size: -; J gene: TRBJ2-5; D gene: TRBD1; CDR3 protein: CAWSRTGGAGETQYF; CDR3 DNA: TGTGCCTGGAGTCGGACAGGGGGCGCGGGGGAGACCCAGTACTTC